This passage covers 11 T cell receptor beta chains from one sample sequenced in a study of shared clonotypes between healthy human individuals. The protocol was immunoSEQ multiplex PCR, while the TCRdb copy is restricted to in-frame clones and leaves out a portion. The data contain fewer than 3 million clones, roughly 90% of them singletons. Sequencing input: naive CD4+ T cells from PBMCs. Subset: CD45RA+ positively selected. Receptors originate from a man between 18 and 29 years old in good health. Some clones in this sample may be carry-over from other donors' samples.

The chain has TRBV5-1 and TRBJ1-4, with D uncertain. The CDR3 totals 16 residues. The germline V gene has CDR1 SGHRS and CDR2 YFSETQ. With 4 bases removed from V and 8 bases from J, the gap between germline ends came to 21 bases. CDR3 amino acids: CASSPGLGEVSEKLFF. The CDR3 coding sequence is TGCGCCAGCAGCCCCGGCCTCGGGGAAGTGAGCGAAAAACTGTTTTTT.

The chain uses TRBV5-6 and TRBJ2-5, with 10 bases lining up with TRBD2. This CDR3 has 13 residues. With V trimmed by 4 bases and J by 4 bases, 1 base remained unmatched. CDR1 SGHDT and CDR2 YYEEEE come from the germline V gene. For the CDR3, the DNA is TGTGCCAGCAGCCGACTAGCGGGAGAGACCCAGTACTTC. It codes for CASSRLAGETQYF. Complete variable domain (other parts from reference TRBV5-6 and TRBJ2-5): DAGVTQSPTHLIKTRGQQVTLRCSPKSGHDTVSWYQQALGQGPQFIFQYYEEEERQRGNFPDRFSGHQFPNYSSELNVNALLLGDSALYLCASSRLAGETQYFGPGTRLLVL.

The CDR3 protein is CASSQGGQGNFNSPLHF. CDR3 nucleotide sequence: TGCGCCAGCAGCCAAGGGGGACAGGGGAATTTTAATTCACCCCTCCACTTT. The chain combines TRBV4-3 with TRBJ1-6; 10 bases agree with TRBD1. The length of the CDR3 is 17 residues. Germline V gene sequence: CDR1 LGHNA, CDR2 YSLEER. V lost 1 base and J lost 6; bases outside the gene matches: 6.

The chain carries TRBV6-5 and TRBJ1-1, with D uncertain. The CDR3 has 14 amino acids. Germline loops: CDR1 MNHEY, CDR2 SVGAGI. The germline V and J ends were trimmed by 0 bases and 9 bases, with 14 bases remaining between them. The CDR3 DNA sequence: TGTGCCAGCAGTTACTCGACCGGGCTGGCGAAAGCTTTCTTT. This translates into CASSYSTGLAKAFF.

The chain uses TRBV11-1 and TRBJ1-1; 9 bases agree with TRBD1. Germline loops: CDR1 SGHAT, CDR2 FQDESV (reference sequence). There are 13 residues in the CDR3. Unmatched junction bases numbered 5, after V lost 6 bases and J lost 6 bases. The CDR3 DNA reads TGTGCCAGCAGTTACAGGGGGCGATCTGAAGCTTTCTTT. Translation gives CASSYRGRSEAFF. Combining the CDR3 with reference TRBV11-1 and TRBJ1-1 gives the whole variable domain EAEVAQSPRYKITEKSQAVAFWCDPISGHATLYWYRQILGQGPELLVQFQDESVVDDSQLPKDRFSAERLKGVDSTLKIQPAELGDSAMYLCASSYRGRSEAFFGQGTRLTVV.

CDR3 in DNA: TGTGCCAGCAGTCTGACAGAAGGCTTATCTTCACCCCTCCACTTT. Encoded protein: CASSLTEGLSSPLHF. The chain joins TRBV2 to TRBJ1-6; possibly TRBD1 for D (5 bases). V gave up 5 bases and J gave up 9 bases, with 17 bases separating them. The CDR3 runs to 15 residues. Germline CDR1 and CDR2: SNHLY and FYNNEI.

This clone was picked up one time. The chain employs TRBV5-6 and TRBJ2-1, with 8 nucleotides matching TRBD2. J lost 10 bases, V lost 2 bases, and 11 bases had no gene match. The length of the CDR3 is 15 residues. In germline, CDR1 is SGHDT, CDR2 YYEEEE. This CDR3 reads CASSLGTSGLGEQFF. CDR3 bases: TGTGCCAGCAGCTTAGGTACTAGCGGTCTAGGGGAGCAGTTCTTC.

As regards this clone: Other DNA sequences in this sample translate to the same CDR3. CDR3 coding DNA: TGTGCCAGCAGCTTAGGGCGCAATCAGCCCCAGCATTTT. It specifies CASSLGRNQPQHF. The J gene is TRBJ1-5, the V gene TRBV5-6, with D unresolved. Germline CDR1 and CDR2: SGHDT and YYEEEE. This CDR3 region has 13 residues. V was clipped by 2 bases and J by 2 bases, with 5 bases between them.

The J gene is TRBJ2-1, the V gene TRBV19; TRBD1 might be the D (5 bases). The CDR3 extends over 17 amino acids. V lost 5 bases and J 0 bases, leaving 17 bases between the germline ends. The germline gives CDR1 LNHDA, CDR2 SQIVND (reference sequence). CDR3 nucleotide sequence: TGTGCCAGTAGTGCACCTCCGGACACCCGCTCCTACAATGAGCAGTTCTTC. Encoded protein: CASSAPPDTRSYNEQFF.

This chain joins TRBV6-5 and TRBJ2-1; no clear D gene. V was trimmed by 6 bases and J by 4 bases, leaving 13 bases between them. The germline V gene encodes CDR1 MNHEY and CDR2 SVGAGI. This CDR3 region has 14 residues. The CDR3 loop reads CASRRRLSYNEQFF. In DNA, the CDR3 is TGTGCCAGCAGAAGACGCCTTAGTTACAATGAGCAGTTCTTC.

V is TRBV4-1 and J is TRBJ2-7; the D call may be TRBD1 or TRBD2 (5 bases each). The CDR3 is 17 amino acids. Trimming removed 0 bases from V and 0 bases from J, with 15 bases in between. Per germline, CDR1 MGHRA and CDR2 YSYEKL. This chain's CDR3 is CASSQETIRDGSYEQYF. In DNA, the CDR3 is TGCGCCAGCAGCCAAGAAACGATCCGGGACGGCTCCTACGAGCAGTACTTC.